The T cell receptor (beta chain) under discussion was sequenced for a study of blood T cell repertoires in COVID-19 (dated by TCRdb to 2018 to 2021). At the level of the whole study: Samples covering the acute and convalescent phases of COVID-19 were provided by collaborators in the United States, Italy and Spain. The repertoires were released in a freely available public database intended as a resource for research on the immune response to SARS-CoV-2. The samples were drawn from two sources: the first 160 participants of the ongoing ImmuneRACE study, and over 1,000 subjects contributed by 6 global collaborators. The prospective study material was composed of cDNA or gDNA derived from T cells, B-cell-depleted T cells, or PBMCs. Sample metadata almost always included a de-identified subject ID, COVID-19 status, age in years and sex. HLA class I and class II types, where available, came from metadata supplied by the sample provider rather than from assay-based typing. Deeply sampled blood TCRbeta repertoires from subjects exposed to, actively infected with, or recovered from COVID-19 were included in the dataset. What the authors observed across the whole study: Clinical and demographic metadata were provided uncurated, with the amount varying by source and participant.

One collaborating source in Seattle enrolled patients while the patients were actively infected and followed the patients over time throughout the course of disease. Each collaborating institution followed its own protocols to collect whole blood in K2EDTA tubes. For TCRbeta analysis, collaborators shipped samples in one of three forms: frozen whole blood, isolated PBMCs, or DNA extracted from either of those sample types. Its CDR3 holds 17 amino acids, cysteine through phenylalanine. The read is trimmed to its CDR3 DNA, 51 bases read in frame from base 1. With regard to this clone: Its specific antigen is unknown. No much larger clone exists at a distance of one base, and base qualities are not known.

TCRbeta CDR3 regions were amplified from genomic DNA by means of the immunoSEQ Assay, a bias-controlled multiplex PCR. The source study handled its data this way. The number of nucleated cells in each sample was estimated from the amplification of reference gene primers within the assay. To quantify the absolute abundance of each unique TCRbeta CDR3 rearrangement, sequence reads were collapsed and filtered. For each sample, productive Simpson clonality was calculated by taking the square root of Simpson's diversity index across productive rearrangements. TCRdb's version of the immuneACCESS table is confined to in-frame rearrangements and falls short of the full clone set. An unresolved V gene accounts for under half of the shortfall where checked; the remainder is of unknown origin. The V and J calls and clone size were taken over from that table, and D and trimming were inferred from the DNA. This sample lists roughly 290,000 clones; 70% to 85% were detected once. The leading ten clones occupy 0.87% of the sample.

This sequence was found in a human donor with COVID-19, enrolled during active disease. The donor label of this sample is uncertain. Sequenced: peripheral blood. The chain links TRBV21-1 with TRBJ2-7; no check of the table's D call, TRBD1, against the DNA was made. TRBV21-1 is classified as a pseudogene. The DNA sequence follows: TGTGCCAGCAGCAAACCGCCGTCGGGGACAGGGATTTACGAGCAGTACTTC. Its product reads: CASSKPPSGTGIYEQYF.